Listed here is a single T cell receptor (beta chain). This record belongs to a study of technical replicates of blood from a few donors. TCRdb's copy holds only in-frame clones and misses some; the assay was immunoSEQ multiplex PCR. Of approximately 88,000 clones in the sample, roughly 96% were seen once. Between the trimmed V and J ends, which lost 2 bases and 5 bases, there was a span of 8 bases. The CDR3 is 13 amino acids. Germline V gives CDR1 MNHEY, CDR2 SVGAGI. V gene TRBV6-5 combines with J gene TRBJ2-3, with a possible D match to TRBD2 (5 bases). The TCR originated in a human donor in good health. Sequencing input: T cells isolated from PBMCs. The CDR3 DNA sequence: TGTGCCAGCAGTTACCAGGCGGGAGATACGCAGTATTTT. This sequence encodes CASSYQAGDTQYF.